The present TCR beta chain was sequenced within a study of early T cells in non-severe SARS-CoV-2 infection. The study's findings and limits: The VDJdb matching leaned toward anti-spike CD8 responses and overlooked private and CD4 specificities.

Unique molecular identifiers were affixed to single, distinct cDNA molecules. TCRdb recomputed calls from the 5' RACE reads with MiXCR, one row per CDR3 protein. Here the sample spans 30,000 to 40,000 distinct CDR3 sequences, over 3.5% being singletons. The CDR3 has 16 amino acids. V was pared by 1 base and J by 3 bases, with 18 bases between. The germline V gene encodes CDR1 DFQATT and CDR2 SNEGSKA (reference sequence). This clonotype is termed medium-sized. The antigen is unknown. The chain uses TRBV20-1 and TRBJ1-2, with unresolved D. The source is an adult who was a healthcare worker with PCR-confirmed SARS-CoV-2 infection or an uninfected control (not recorded which). Specimen: whole blood. CDR3 DNA: TGCAGTGCTAGAGGGCAACCAGGAGATTTAGACTATGGCTACACCTTC. It encodes CSARGQPGDLDYGYTF.